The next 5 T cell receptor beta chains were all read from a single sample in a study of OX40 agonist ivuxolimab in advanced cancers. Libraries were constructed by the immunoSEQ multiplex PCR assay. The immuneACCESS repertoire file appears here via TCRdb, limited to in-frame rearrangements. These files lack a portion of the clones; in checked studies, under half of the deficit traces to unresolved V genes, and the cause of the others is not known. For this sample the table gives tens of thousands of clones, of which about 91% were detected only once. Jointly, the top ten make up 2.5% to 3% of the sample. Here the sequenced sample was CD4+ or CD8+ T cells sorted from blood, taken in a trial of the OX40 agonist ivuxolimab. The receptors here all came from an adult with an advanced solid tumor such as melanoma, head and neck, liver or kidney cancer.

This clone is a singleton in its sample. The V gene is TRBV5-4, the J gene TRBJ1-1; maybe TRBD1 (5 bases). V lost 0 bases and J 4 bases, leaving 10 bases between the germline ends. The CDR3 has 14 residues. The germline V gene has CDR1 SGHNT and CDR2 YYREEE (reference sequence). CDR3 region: CASSLVERGTEAFF. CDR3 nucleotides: TGTGCCAGCAGCTTGGTGGAGAGGGGCACTGAAGCTTTCTTT.

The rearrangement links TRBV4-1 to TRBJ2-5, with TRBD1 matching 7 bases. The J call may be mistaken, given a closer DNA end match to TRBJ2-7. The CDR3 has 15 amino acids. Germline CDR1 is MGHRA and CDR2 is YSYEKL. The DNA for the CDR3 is TGCGCCAGCAGCCAAGAAAGGACAGGAAACTACGAGCAGTACTTC. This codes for CASSQERTGNYEQYF.

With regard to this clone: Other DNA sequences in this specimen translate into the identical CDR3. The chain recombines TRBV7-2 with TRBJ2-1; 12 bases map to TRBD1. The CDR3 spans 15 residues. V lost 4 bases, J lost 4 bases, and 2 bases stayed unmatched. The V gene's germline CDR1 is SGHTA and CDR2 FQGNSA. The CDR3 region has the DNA TGTGCCAGCAGCTCGGGACAGGGGGCGTACAATGAGCAGTTCTTC. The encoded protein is CASSSGQGAYNEQFF.

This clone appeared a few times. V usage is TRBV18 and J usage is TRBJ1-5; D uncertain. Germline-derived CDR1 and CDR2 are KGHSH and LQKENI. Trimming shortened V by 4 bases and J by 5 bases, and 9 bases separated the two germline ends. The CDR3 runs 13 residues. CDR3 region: CASSQRLDQPQHF. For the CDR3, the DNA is TGTGCCAGCTCACAGAGGCTCGATCAGCCCCAGCATTTT.

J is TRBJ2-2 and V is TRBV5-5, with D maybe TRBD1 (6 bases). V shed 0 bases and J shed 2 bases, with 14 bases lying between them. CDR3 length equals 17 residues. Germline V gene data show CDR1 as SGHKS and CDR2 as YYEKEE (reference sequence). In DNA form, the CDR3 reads TGTGCCAGCAGCTTGGTAAAGGACAGCATCAACACCGGGGAGCTGTTTTTT. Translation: CASSLVKDSINTGELFF.